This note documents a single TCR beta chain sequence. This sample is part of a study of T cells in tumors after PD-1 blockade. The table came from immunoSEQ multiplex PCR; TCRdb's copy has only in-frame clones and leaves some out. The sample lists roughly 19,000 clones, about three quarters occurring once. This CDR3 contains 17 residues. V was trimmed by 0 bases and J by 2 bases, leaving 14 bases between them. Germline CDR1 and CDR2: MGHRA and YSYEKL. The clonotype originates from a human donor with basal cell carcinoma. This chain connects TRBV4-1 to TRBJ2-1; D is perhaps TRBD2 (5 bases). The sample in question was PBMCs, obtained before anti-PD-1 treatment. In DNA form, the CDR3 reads TGCGCCAGCAGCCAAGATCTAAGTACAGCGGCCTACAATGAGCAGTTCTTC. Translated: CASSQDLSTAAYNEQFF.